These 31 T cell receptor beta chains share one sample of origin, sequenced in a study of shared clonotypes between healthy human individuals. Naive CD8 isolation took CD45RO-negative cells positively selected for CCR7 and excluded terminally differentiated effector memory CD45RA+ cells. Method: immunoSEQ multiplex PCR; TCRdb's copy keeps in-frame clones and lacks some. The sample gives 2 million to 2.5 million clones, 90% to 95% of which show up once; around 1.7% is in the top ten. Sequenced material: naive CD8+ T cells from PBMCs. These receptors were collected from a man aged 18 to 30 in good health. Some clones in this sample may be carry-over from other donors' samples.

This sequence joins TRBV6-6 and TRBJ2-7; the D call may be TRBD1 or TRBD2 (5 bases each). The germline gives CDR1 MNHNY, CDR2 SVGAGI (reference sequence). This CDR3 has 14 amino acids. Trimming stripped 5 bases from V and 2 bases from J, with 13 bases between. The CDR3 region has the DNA TGTGCCAGCAGTCAGGGACGCCAGCCCTACGAGCAGTACTTC. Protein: CASSQGRQPYEQYF.

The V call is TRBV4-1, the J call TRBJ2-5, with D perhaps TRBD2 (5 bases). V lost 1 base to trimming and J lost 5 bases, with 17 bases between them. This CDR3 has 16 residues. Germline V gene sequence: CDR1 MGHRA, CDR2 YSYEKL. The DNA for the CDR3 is TGCGCCAGCAGCCAAGTATGGACGAGGACTCGGGAGACCCAGTACTTC. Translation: CASSQVWTRTRETQYF.

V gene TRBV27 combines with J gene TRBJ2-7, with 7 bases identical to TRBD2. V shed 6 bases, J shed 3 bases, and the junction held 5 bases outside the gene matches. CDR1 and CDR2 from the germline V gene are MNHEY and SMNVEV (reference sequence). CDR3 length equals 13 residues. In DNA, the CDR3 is TGTGCCAGCAGGGAGCGGGGAGACTACGAGCAGTACTTC. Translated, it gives CASRERGDYEQYF.

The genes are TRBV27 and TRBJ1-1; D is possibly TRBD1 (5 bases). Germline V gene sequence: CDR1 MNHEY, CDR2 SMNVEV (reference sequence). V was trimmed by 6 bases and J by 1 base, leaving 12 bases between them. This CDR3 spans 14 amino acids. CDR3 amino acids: CASSVTGRNTEAFF. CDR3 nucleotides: TGTGCCAGCAGCGTAACAGGACGGAACACTGAAGCTTTCTTT.

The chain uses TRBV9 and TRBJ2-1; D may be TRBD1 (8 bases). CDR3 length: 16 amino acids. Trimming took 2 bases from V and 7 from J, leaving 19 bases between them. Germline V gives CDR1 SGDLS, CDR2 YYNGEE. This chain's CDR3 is CASSVGRDRWLNEQFF. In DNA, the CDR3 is TGTGCCAGCAGCGTGGGGAGGGACAGGTGGTTGAATGAGCAGTTCTTC. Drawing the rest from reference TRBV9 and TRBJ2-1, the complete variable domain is DSGVTQTPKHLITATGQRVTLRCSPRSGDLSVYWYQQSLDQGLQFLIQYYNGEERAKGNILERFSAQQFPDLHSELNLSSLELGDSALYFCASSVGRDRWLNEQFFGPGTRLTVL.

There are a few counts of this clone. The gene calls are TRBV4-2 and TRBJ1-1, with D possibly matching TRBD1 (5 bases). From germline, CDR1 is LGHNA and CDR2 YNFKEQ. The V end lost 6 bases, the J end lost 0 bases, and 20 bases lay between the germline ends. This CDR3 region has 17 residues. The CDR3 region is CASSSYRDGGMNTEAFF. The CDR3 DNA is TGTGCCAGCAGTTCATACCGGGACGGGGGGATGAACACTGAAGCTTTCTTT.

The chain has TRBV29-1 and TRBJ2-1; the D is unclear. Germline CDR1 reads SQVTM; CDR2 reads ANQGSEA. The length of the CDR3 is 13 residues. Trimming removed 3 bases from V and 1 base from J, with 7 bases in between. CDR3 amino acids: CSVDKGSYNEQFF. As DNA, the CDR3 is TGCAGCGTTGACAAAGGTTCCTACAATGAGCAGTTCTTC.

The CDR3 region is CASSDLAGGGRGTTQYF. CDR3 coding DNA: TGTGCCAGCAGTGATTTGGCAGGGGGCGGGAGGGGGACGACCCAGTACTTC. The gene calls are TRBV6-1 and TRBJ2-5; perhaps TRBD2 as D (9 bases). Deletions cut 3 bases from V and 7 bases from J, with 24 bases between. Germline CDR1 reads MNHNS; CDR2 reads SASEGT. The CDR3 is 17 residues long.

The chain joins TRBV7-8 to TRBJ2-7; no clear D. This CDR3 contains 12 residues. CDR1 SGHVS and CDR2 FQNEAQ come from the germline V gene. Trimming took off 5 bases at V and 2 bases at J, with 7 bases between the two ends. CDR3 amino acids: CASSPGPYEQYF. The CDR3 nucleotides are TGTGCCAGCAGCCCAGGTCCCTACGAGCAGTACTTC.

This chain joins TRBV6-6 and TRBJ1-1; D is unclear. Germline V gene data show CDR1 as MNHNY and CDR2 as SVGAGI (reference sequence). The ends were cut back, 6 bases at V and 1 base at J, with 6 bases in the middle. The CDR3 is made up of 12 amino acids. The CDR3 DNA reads TGTGCCAGCAGGGGCTGGAACACTGAAGCTTTCTTT. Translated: CASRGWNTEAFF.

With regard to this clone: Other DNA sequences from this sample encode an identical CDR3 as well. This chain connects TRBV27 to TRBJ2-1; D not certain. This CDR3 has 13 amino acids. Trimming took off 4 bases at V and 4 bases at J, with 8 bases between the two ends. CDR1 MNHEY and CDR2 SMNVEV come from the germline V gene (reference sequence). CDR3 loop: CASSSLTYNEQFF. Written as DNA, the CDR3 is TGTGCCAGCAGTTCGTTGACATACAATGAGCAGTTCTTC.

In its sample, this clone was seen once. For the CDR3, the DNA is TGTGCCAGCAGCCAAGGGTTTGTCTATGGCTACACCTTC. It specifies CASSQGFVYGYTF. The chain links TRBV9 to TRBJ1-2; unclear D gene. Per germline, CDR1 SGDLS and CDR2 YYNGEE. The ends were cut back, 4 bases at V and 4 bases at J, with 11 bases in the middle. The CDR3 spans 13 residues.

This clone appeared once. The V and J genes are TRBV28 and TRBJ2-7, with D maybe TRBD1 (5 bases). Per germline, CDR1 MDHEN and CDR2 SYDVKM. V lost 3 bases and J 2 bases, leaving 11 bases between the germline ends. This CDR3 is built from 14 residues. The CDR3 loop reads CASSFPDSPYEQYF. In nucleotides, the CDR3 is TGTGCCAGCAGTTTCCCTGACAGTCCCTACGAGCAGTACTTC.

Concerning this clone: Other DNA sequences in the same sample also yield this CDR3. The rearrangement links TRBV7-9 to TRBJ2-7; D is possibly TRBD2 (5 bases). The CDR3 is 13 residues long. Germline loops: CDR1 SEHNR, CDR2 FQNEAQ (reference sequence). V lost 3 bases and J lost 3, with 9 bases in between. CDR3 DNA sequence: TGTGCCAGCAGCTTGTCCGGGGACTACGAGCAGTACTTC. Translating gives CASSLSGDYEQYF.

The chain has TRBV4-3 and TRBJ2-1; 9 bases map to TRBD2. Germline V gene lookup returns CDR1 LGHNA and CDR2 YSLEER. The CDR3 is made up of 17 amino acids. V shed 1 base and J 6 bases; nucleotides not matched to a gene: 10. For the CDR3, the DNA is TGCGCCAGCAGCCAAGGCTTAGCGGGAGCCTTCGTCAATGAGCAGTTCTTC. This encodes CASSQGLAGAFVNEQFF.

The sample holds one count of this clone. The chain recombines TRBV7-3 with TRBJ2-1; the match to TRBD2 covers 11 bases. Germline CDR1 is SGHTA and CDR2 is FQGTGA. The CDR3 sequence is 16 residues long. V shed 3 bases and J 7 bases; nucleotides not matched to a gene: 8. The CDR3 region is CASSFGTSGSLNEQFF. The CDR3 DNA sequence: TGTGCCAGCAGCTTCGGAACTAGCGGGAGTTTAAATGAGCAGTTCTTC.

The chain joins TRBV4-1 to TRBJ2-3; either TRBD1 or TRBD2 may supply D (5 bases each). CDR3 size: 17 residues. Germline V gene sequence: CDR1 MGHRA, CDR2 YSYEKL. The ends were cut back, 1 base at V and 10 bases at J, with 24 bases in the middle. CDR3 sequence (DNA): TGCGCCAGCAGCCAAGCCCCCCCGGGACCACGGCCGGGTGCGCAGTATTTT. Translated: CASSQAPPGPRPGAQYF.

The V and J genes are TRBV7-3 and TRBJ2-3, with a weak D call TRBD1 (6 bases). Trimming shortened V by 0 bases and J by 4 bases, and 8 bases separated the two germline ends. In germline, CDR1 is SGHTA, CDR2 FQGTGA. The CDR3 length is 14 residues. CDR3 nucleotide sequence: TGTGCCAGCAGCTTAACGGACAGCGCAGATACGCAGTATTTT. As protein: CASSLTDSADTQYF.

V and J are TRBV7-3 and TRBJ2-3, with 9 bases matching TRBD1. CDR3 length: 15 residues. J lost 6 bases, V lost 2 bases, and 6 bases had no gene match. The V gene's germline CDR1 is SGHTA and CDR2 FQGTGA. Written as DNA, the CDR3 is TGTGCCAGCAGCTTATTCGGGACAGGGTTGGATACGCAGTATTTT. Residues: CASSLFGTGLDTQYF.

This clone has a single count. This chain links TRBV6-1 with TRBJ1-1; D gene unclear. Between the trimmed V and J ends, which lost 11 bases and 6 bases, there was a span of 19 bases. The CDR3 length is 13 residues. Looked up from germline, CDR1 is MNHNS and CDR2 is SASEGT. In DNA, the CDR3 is TGTGCCTACCGGGAAGGTGCAAGGGCTGAAGCTTTCTTT. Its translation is CAYREGARAEAFF.

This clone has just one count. The CDR3 here is CASTGQSYEQYF. CDR3 DNA sequence: TGTGCCAGCACGGGGCAGTCCTACGAGCAGTACTTC. The rearrangement uses TRBV7-9 and TRBJ2-7, with D perhaps TRBD1 or TRBD2 (5 bases each). With 7 bases removed from V and 1 base from J, the gap between germline ends came to 8 bases. Germline V CDR1 and CDR2: SEHNR, FQNEAQ (reference sequence). The CDR3 contains 12 residues.

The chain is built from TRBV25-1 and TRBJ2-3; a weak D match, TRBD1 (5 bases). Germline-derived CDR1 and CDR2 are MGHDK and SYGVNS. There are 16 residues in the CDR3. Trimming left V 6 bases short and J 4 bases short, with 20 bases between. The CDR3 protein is CASSPGAGNDADTQYF. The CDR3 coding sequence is TGTGCCAGCAGCCCTGGGGCAGGGAATGATGCAGATACGCAGTATTTT.

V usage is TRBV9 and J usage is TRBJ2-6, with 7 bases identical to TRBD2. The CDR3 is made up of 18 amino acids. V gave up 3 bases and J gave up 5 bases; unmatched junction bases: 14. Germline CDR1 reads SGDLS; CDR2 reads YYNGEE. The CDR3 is CASSAPTDGGLRANVLTF. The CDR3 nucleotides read TGTGCCAGCAGCGCCCCAACGGACGGGGGGTTGAGGGCCAACGTCCTGACTTTC.

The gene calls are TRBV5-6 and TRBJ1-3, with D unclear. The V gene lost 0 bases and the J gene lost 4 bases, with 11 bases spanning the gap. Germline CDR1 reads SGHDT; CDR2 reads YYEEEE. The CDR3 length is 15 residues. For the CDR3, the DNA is TGTGCCAGCAGCTTGGGTTATGGACCGGGAAACACCATATATTTT. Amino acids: CASSLGYGPGNTIYF.

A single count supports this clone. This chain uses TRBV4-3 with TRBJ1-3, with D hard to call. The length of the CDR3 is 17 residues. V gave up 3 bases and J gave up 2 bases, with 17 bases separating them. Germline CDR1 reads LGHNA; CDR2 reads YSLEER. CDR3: CASSQGPSTQPGNTIYF. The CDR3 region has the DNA TGCGCCAGCAGCCAGGGCCCATCCACCCAGCCTGGAAACACCATATATTTT.

CDR3 bases: TGTGCCAGCAGTGAATTCATTGGCCTGGGAAACACCATATATTTT. Amino acid sequence: CASSEFIGLGNTIYF. The rearrangement joins TRBV6-1 to TRBJ1-3, with unresolved D. CDR3 length: 15 amino acids. CDR1 is MNHNS and CDR2 is SASEGT in the germline V gene. V was cut by 2 bases and J by 4 bases, with 12 bases left in between.

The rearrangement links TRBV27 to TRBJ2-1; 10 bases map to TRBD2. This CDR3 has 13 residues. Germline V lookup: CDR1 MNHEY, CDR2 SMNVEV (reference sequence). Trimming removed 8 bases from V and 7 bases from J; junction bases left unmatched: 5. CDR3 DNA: TGTGCCAGCCGAGCGGGAGGGCTAAATGAGCAGTTCTTC. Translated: CASRAGGLNEQFF.

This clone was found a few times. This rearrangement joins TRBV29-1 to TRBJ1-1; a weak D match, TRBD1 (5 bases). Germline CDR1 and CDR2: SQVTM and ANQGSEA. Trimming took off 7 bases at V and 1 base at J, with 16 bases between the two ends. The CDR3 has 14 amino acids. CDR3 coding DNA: TGCAGCGCCCCCTACGGACACAAGAACACTGAAGCTTTCTTT. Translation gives CSAPYGHKNTEAFF.

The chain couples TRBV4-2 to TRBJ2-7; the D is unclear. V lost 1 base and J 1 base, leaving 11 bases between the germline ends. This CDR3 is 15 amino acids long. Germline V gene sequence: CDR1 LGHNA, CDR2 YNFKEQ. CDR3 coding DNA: TGTGCCAGCAGCCAAGGTCCCGACGGTTCCTACGAGCAGTACTTC. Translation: CASSQGPDGSYEQYF.

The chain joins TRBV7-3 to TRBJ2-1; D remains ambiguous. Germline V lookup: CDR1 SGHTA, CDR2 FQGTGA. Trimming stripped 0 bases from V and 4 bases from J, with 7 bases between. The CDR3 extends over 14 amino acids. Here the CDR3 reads CASSLTGRYNEQFF. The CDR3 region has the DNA TGTGCCAGCAGCTTAACCGGCAGGTACAATGAGCAGTTCTTC.

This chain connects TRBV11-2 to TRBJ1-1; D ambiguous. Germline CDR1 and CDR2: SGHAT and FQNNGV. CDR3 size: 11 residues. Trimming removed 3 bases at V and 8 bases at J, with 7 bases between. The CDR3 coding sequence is TGTGCCAGCAGCTTTACAGTCGAAGCTTTCTTT. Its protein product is CASSFTVEAFF.